The table lists the clone carrying this TCR beta chain with a few counts. The antigen is not known. An oligo carrying a UMI was ligated to the cDNA 3' end. First-round PCR used 4 to 5 cycles and beta primers RC1.1 and RC1.2 covering TRBC1 and TRBC2. TCRdb re-called the UMI-ligation and nested PCR reads with MiXCR, one entry per CDR3 protein. The sample comprises approximately 54,000 distinct CDR3 sequences, 11% of which are singletons, and more than 9% rests with the top ten. The sample is PBMC spiked with counted cells of clone KT2. A range of KT2-to-PBMC ratios was made using fixed PBMC numbers. The CDR3 is 15 residues long. V lost 2 bases to trimming and J lost 1 base; unmatched junction nucleotides: 3. CDR1 and CDR2 from the germline V gene are MNHNY and SVGAGI (reference sequence). This sample is part of a study of quantifying T cell responses using KT2 cells. Study details: Reverse transcription used primers in the TCR alpha and beta constant regions. Points from the study as a whole: At about one KT2 cell per 100,000 PBMC, KT2 sequences were still detected.

Sequencing was carried out using PBMCs spiked with cells of the T cell clone KT2. This receptor was taken from a human donor. J is TRBJ2-7 and V is TRBV6-6; 9 bases match TRBD2. The CDR3 sequence: CASSYPTSGSYEQYF. DNA of the CDR3: TGTGCCAGCAGTTACCCGACTAGCGGTTCCTACGAGCAGTACTTC.